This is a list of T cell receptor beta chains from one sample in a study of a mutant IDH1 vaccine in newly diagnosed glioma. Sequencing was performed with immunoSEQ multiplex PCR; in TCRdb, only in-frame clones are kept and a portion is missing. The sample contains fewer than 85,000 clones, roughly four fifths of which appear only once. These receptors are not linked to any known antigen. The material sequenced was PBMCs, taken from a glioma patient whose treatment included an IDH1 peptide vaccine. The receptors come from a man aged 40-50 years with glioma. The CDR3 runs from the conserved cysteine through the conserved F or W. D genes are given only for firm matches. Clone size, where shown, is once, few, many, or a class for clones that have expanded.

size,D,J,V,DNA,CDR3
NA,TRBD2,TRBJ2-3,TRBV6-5,TGTGCCAGCAGTCCCGGGACTAGCGATACGCAGTATTTT,CASSPGTSDTQYF
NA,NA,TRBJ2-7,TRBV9,TGTGCCAGCAGCCCTCGGACGGCCTTCGTGGGAAACGAGCAGTACTTC,CASSPRTAFVGNEQYF
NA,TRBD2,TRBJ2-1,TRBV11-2,TGTGCCAGCAGCTCCGGACGGGGCGGGGGGTTCAATGAGCAGTTCTTC,CASSSGRGGGFNEQFF
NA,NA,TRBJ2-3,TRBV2,TGTGCCAGCGGGTCGGTCGGTACGCAGTATTTT,CASGSVGTQYF
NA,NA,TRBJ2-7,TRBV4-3,TGCGCCAGCAGCCGGATCTTTAACAGCTACGAGCAGTACTTC,CASSRIFNSYEQYF
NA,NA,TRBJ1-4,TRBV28,TGTGCCAGCAGTTTGGGCCCGGACCGATCTTGGACTAATGAAAAACTGTTTTTT,CASSLGPDRSWTNEKLFF
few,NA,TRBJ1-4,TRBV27,TGTGCCAGCAGCCCATCTGTGGGAAAACTGTTTTTT,CASSPSVGKLFF
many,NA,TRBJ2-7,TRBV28,TGTGCCAGCAGTTTACCGGACTACGAGCAGTACTTC,CASSLPDYEQYF
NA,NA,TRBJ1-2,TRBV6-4,TGTGCCAGCAGTCCCGTTGACAGAGACTATGGCTACACCTTC,CASSPVDRDYGYTF
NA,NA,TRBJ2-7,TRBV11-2,TGTGCCAGCAGCTTAGATACGGGGGGCAGGTACGAGCAGTACTTC,CASSLDTGGRYEQYF
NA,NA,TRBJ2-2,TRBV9,TGTGCCAGCACCCAGGGGGGGGGACTATACACCGGGGAGCTGTTTTTT,CASTQGGGLYTGELFF
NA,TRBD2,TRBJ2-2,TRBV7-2,TGTGCCAGCAGCGGGGCACTAGCGGACACCGGGGAGCTGTTTTTT,CASSGALADTGELFF
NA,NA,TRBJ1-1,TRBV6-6,TGTGCCAGCAGTTACTCGTCGGGATATACTGAAGCTTTCTTT,CASSYSSGYTEAFF
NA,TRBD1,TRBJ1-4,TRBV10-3,TGTGCCATCAGTGATGCTGGGACAGAATTTGAAAAACTGTTTTTT,CAISDAGTEFEKLFF
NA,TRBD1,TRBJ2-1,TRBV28,TGTGCCAGCAGTTTCCCCGGACAGGGGGCCCTACCGAGCTCCTACAATGAGCAGTTCTTC,CASSFPGQGALPSSYNEQFF